Listed here is a single T cell receptor (beta chain). This clone turned up a few times. The antigen it recognizes is unknown. Within one base of it there is no much larger clone, and no base qualities were kept. This CDR3 is also generated by other DNA sequences in the sample. PBMCs were separated by density centrifugation and stained for CD3, CD4 and CD8, after which CD4+ and CD8+ T cells were sorted on a FACSAria. Scalp biopsies and blood samples were provided by unaffected controls. These data are taken from a study of CD8+ T cells in alopecia areata (dated by TCRdb to the late 2010s). Broadly, across the study: To study T cell clonal expansion in alopecia areata, the researchers applied high-throughput TCRbeta sequencing to both the C3H/HeJ mouse model and human patients. immunoSEQ multiplex PCR using 35 Vbeta forward primers and 13 Jbeta reverse primers was used to amplify TCRbeta CDR3 regions. The RNA source kit depended on sample type: the PAXgene miRNA kit for fixed scalp, the miRNeasy kit for PBMCs, and the RNeasy kit for mouse skin. Clonality in the scalp was compared among normal scalp (n=4), patchy alopecia areata scalp (n=8), and alopecia totalis/universalis scalp (n=8). Human TCRbeta sequencing covered scalp tissue and sorted CD4+ and CD8+ peripheral blood T cells from patchy and totalis/universalis alopecia areata patients and healthy controls.

Libraries were prepared through the immunoSEQ multiplex PCR assay. For TCR sequencing, RNA was extracted from every sample and reverse transcribed into cDNA to serve as template. First-strand cDNA was synthesized using SuperScript III with a 2:1 mix of oligo-dT and random hexamers. A synthetic immune receptor repertoire was used to measure amplification bias, and any remaining bias was corrected computationally. As for the authors' bioinformatics: After raw reads were preprocessed to remove errors, the CDR3 was defined following IMGT conventions as running from the conserved cysteine to phenylalanine. Clonality was computed as 1 minus the Shannon entropy, with the entropy normalized by log2 of the number of productive unique TCRs. Whether each scalp clone was CD4 or CD8 was inferred by checking scalp TCRbeta sequences against the CD4 and CD8 repertoires from sorted blood. The table comes from immuneACCESS by way of TCRdb, which keeps in-frame sequences with V and J called. Part of the clones is missing from these tables; in studies checked, under half for an unresolved V gene and the rest for unknown reasons. The V and J calls and clone size are taken from that table; D and trimming were inferred from the DNA. The sample has 110,000 or so clones on record, 55% to 80% of them singletons. 2.8% of the sample rests with the top ten.

The CDR3 contains 15 residues, cysteine and phenylalanine counted. The entry retains the CDR3 DNA only, 45 bases that are in frame from base 1. For CDR1 and CDR2, the germline V gene lists SGHRS and YFSETQ. V is reduced by 0 bases and J by 0 bases, leaving a spacing of 6 bases between them. General findings and caveats noted by the study authors: TCR sequences shared between patients were less clear than in mice, possibly partly because of HLA diversity in the patient population. Unlike mouse skin, which is dominated by gammadelta T cells, normal human skin has resident alphabeta T cells that are also sequenced, and this complicates analysis of the scalp TCR repertoire. Compared with normal scalp, lesional scalp, particularly in alopecia totalis/universalis, had higher clonality and more expanded CD8+ clones, which suggests antigenic drive.

The clonotype was recovered from a human donor in good health. Sequencing was performed on CD4+ T cells sorted from blood. The chain joins TRBV5-1 to TRBJ2-2; TRBD1 might be the D gene, on 5 matching bases. The CDR3 amino acid sequence is: CASSLEGANTGELFF. In nucleotides, the sequence is TGCGCCAGCAGCTTGGAAGGGGCGAACACCGGGGAGCTGTTTTTT.